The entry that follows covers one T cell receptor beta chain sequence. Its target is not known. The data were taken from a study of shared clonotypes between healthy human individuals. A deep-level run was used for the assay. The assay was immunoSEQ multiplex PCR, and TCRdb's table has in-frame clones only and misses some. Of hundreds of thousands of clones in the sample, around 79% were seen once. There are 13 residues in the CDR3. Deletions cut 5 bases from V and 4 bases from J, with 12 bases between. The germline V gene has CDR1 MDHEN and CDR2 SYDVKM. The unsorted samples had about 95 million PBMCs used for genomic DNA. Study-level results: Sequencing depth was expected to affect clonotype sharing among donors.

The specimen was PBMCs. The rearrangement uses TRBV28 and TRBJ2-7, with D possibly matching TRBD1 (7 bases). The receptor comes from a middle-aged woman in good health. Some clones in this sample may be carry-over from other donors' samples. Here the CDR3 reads CASSPGGKYEQYF. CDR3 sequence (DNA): TGTGCCAGCAGTCCAGGGGGGAAATACGAGCAGTACTTC.